This T cell receptor (beta chain) originates from a study of CD8 T cells in ankylosing spondylitis. Study-level findings and limits: Before this, some motif variants had been reported in reactive arthritis synovial fluid and blood. Apparently characteristic of ankylosing spondylitis blood was a TCR beta motif (eight highly homologous variants). Researchers reportedly found disease-linked clones significantly enriched in matched ankylosing spondylitis synovial fluid.

A remark on this clonotype: No antigen is known for it.

TCRdb recomputed calls from the 5' RACE reads with MiXCR, one row per CDR3 protein. Of approximately 150,000 distinct CDR3 sequences detected, 30% to 40% appear once; the ten largest clones hold about 6%. Deletions cut 6 bases from V and 6 bases from J, with 18 bases between. This CDR3 is 15 amino acids long. From germline, CDR1 is DFQATT and CDR2 SNEGSKA (reference sequence). Sequenced material: synovial fluid, either unsorted or a sorted T cell fraction (not recorded which). The origin of this receptor is a male donor with ankylosing spondylitis. V gene TRBV20-1 combines with J gene TRBJ1-6; D is possibly TRBD1 (5 bases). The CDR3 region has the DNA TGCAGTGCACCGCCTTTGGGGGAGCCTAATTCACCCCTCCACTTT. Translating it yields CSAPPLGEPNSPLHF.